This T cell receptor beta chain was identified during a study of cytomegalovirus exposure and HLA in healthy donors. Study results and caveats: According to an earlier analysis, most TCR beta V segments yielded productive rearrangements about 90% or about 30% of the time.

CDR1 is WSHSY and CDR2 is SAAADI in the germline V gene. The V gene lost 2 bases and the J gene lost 4 bases, with 16 bases spanning the gap. The CDR3 extends over 16 amino acids. To note about this clone: Its target is unknown.

With 60 Vbeta and 13 Jbeta primers, the PCR was carried out. As processed by the authors: Tens of millions of unique TCR beta chains, roughly 10 million shared, were counted in a later analysis. Measured with immunoSEQ multiplex PCR; TCRdb has only the in-frame clones, and not every one. The D gene and trimming were derived from the DNA, and the V and J assignments and clone size from that table. The sample consists of 210,000 or so clones, 60% to 85% of them appearing once. J is TRBJ2-3 and V is TRBV10-2; perhaps TRBD2 as D (5 bases). The TCR originated in a man aged 35 to 55 in good health and CMV-seronegative. The sequenced material came from PBMCs. Written as DNA, the CDR3 is TGCGCCAGCAGTGAGCCGAGAATAGGGAGAGCAGATACGCAGTATTTT. It is translated as CASSEPRIGRADTQYF.